The 21 T cell receptor beta chains in this list originate from one sample, sequenced in a study of immune cell composition in non-small cell lung cancer. Profiling relied on immunoSEQ multiplex PCR, and the TCRdb table lists in-frame clones only, not all of them. The sample includes around 2,400 clones, roughly 81% of them seen just once. Sequencing input: lung tumor tissue. Every receptor here comes from a human donor with non-small cell lung cancer.

CDR3 sequence reads: CAIRTGTTEGYTF. The CDR3 DNA is TGTGCCATCAGGACCGGGACAACTGAGGGCTACACCTTC. The chain carries TRBV10-3 and TRBJ1-2, with TRBD1 as a possible D gene (6 bases). The CDR3 length is 13 residues. Germline values: CDR1 ENHRY, CDR2 SYGVKD. Trimming cost V 6 bases and J 8 bases, with 16 bases left between them.

The rearrangement links TRBV6-6 to TRBJ1-1, with TRBD1 identical over 7 bases. Per germline, CDR1 MNHNY and CDR2 SVGAGI (reference sequence). Trimming at V came to 3 bases and at J to 5 bases, leaving 6 bases not matched to a gene. The CDR3 contains 14 residues. CDR3: CASSYQTGRTEAFF. Here the CDR3 DNA reads TGTGCCAGCAGTTATCAGACAGGGCGGACTGAAGCTTTCTTT.

This clone was seen a handful of times. The gene calls are TRBV18 and TRBJ2-7, with 11 nucleotides matching TRBD1. The V and J ends lost 6 bases and 6 bases, in that order; junction bases with no gene match: 4. There are 13 residues in the CDR3. The germline V gene encodes CDR1 KGHSH and CDR2 LQKENI. The CDR3 DNA is TGTGCCAGCTCGTCCGGGACAGGGGGCGAGCAGTACTTC. This codes for CASSSGTGGEQYF.

This chain connects TRBV19 to TRBJ2-7; D possibly corresponds to TRBD1 (6 bases). Germline assignment: CDR1 LNHDA and CDR2 SQIVND (reference sequence). Trimming removed 5 bases at V and 2 bases at J, with 16 bases between. This CDR3 has 15 residues. CDR3 sequence reads: CASSPDGTSTYEQYF. CDR3 in DNA: TGTGCCAGTAGTCCAGATGGGACATCCACCTACGAGCAGTACTTC. Full variable domain (missing parts from reference TRBV19 and TRBJ2-7): DGGITQSPKYLFRKEGQNVTLSCEQNLNHDAMYWYRQDPGQGLRLIYYSQIVNDFQKGDIAEGYSVSREKKESFPLTVTSAQKNPTAFYLCASSPDGTSTYEQYFGPGTRLTVT.

The V call is TRBV27, the J call TRBJ2-1; 9 bases are a match to TRBD1. Germline CDR1 MNHEY, CDR2 SMNVEV (reference sequence). CDR3 length: 14 residues. J was trimmed by 6 bases and V by 5 bases; bases with no gene match: 5. The CDR3 bases are TGTGCCAGCAGTCCTCGGACAGGGGTCAATGAGCAGTTCTTC. Translating it yields CASSPRTGVNEQFF.

This sequence joins TRBV7-8 and TRBJ2-3, with D tentatively TRBD2 (6 bases). This CDR3 is 14 amino acids long. With 1 base removed from V and 8 bases from J, the gap between germline ends came to 13 bases. The germline V gene encodes CDR1 SGHVS and CDR2 FQNEAQ. The CDR3 loop is CASSLGLASPTQYF. CDR3 nucleotides: TGTGCCAGCAGCTTAGGGCTAGCGTCTCCTACGCAGTATTTT.

This clone was seen a handful of times. The chain links TRBV13 to TRBJ1-2; D not resolved. V lost 0 bases and J 7 bases, leaving 6 bases between the germline ends. The CDR3 contains 12 residues. The germline gives CDR1 PRHDT, CDR2 FYEKMQ (reference sequence). The CDR3 reads CASSLGTGGYTF. The CDR3 DNA reads TGTGCCAGCAGCTTAGGTACGGGTGGCTACACCTTC. Supplemented by reference TRBV13 and TRBJ1-2, the full variable domain reads AAGVIQSPRHLIKEKRETATLKCYPIPRHDTVYWYQQGPGQDPQFLISFYEKMQSDKGSIPDRFSAQQFSDYHSELNMSSLELGDSALYFCASSLGTGGYTFGSGTRLTVV.

The chain links TRBV19 to TRBJ2-1; 11 bases are a match to TRBD2. This CDR3 has 16 residues. Germline CDR1 reads LNHDA; CDR2 reads SQIVND (reference sequence). The trim removed 6 bases at V and 3 bases at J, leaving 7 bases unmatched. This chain's CDR3 is CASSLRLAGRYNEQFF. CDR3 nucleotide sequence: TGTGCCAGTAGCCTAAGACTAGCGGGACGCTACAATGAGCAGTTCTTC. Combining the CDR3 with reference TRBV19 and TRBJ2-1 gives the whole variable domain DGGITQSPKYLFRKEGQNVTLSCEQNLNHDAMYWYRQDPGQGLRLIYYSQIVNDFQKGDIAEGYSVSREKKESFPLTVTSAQKNPTAFYLCASSLRLAGRYNEQFFGPGTRLTVL.

The genes are TRBV5-1 and TRBJ1-1; tentative D call: TRBD1 (5 bases). Germline values: CDR1 SGHRS, CDR2 YFSETQ. The ends were cut back, 5 bases at V and 1 base at J, with 18 bases in the middle. The CDR3 is made up of 16 amino acids. The CDR3 DNA reads as TGCGCCAGCAGTCAAAATCCTCAGGGAAGGAACACTGAAGCTTTCTTT. It yields the protein CASSQNPQGRNTEAFF.

This chain connects TRBV9 to TRBJ2-5; D gene ambiguous. Trimming shortened V by 0 bases and J by 3 bases, and 15 bases separated the two germline ends. Germline CDR1 and CDR2: SGDLS and YYNGEE. The CDR3 sequence is 16 residues long. Here the CDR3 reads CASSVASLAAKETQYF. Written as DNA, the CDR3 is TGTGCCAGCAGCGTAGCATCTTTGGCAGCGAAAGAGACCCAGTACTTC.

The genes are TRBV5-5 and TRBJ2-5; 7 nucleotides line up with TRBD1. Germline trimming cut 4 bases from V and 3 bases from J; bases unmatched to any gene: 9. Per the germline V gene, CDR1 is SGHKS and CDR2 is YYEKEE (reference sequence). The length of the CDR3 is 15 residues. The CDR3 sequence is CASSPPGQSKETQYF. The CDR3 coding sequence is TGTGCCAGCAGCCCCCCGGGACAGTCTAAAGAGACCCAGTACTTC.

The rearrangement links TRBV27 to TRBJ1-2; the match to TRBD1 covers 8 bases. Unmatched junction bases numbered 10, after V lost 6 bases and J lost 7 bases. CDR1 is MNHEY and CDR2 is SMNVEV in the germline V gene (reference sequence). The CDR3 sequence is 14 residues long. The CDR3 region has the DNA TGTGCCAGCAGCTCCTCCTGGACAGGGCCTGGCTACACCTTC. It is translated as CASSSSWTGPGYTF.

The chain has TRBV10-3 and TRBJ2-1; 7 nucleotides line up with TRBD2. V lost 0 bases to trimming and J lost 8 bases; unmatched junction nucleotides: 7. Germline CDR1 ENHRY, CDR2 SYGVKD. This CDR3 spans 15 amino acids. The CDR3 here is CAISESVTSPHEQFF. In DNA form, the CDR3 reads TGTGCCATCAGTGAGTCAGTGACTAGCCCCCATGAGCAGTTCTTC.

V usage is TRBV7-6 and J usage is TRBJ2-1; D may be TRBD2 (6 bases). Germline V gives CDR1 SGHVS, CDR2 FNYEAQ. The CDR3 consists of 15 residues. Trimming cost V 3 bases and J 6 bases, with 15 bases left between them. CDR3 DNA sequence: TGTGCCAGCAGCTTCAGGCTGGGGGGAGGCAATGAGCAGTTCTTC. Amino acid sequence: CASSFRLGGGNEQFF.

The chain couples TRBV7-8 to TRBJ2-1; 11 nucleotides agree with TRBD2. J lost 2 bases, V lost 5 bases, and 8 bases had no gene match. This CDR3 spans 17 amino acids. Germline CDR1 SGHVS, CDR2 FQNEAQ. The CDR3 sequence is CASSTLAGDRAYNEQFF. The CDR3 coding sequence is TGTGCCAGCAGCACACTAGCGGGAGATCGGGCCTACAATGAGCAGTTCTTC.

The chain carries TRBV29-1 and TRBJ2-3; tentatively, D is TRBD1 (5 bases). Germline V gene data show CDR1 as SQVTM and CDR2 as ANQGSEA. The CDR3 is 14 residues long. V dropped 6 bases and J dropped 2 bases, with 15 bases sitting between them. The DNA for the CDR3 is TGCAGCGTACGATACAGGAAAATCACAGATACGCAGTATTTT. Its translation: CSVRYRKITDTQYF.

This sequence joins TRBV7-2 and TRBJ2-4, with D possibly being TRBD2 (5 bases). Trimming removed 0 bases from V and 1 base from J, with 10 bases in between. This CDR3 has 16 amino acids. Germline CDR1 is SGHTA and CDR2 is FQGNSA. DNA for the CDR3: TGTGCCAGCAGCTTAGCGCGGTCGGGGGCCAAAAACATTCAGTACTTC. Residues: CASSLARSGAKNIQYF.

The chain links TRBV28 to TRBJ1-5, with D possibly TRBD1 on 5 matching bases. This CDR3 contains 13 residues. The germline CDR1 and CDR2 sequences are MDHEN and SYDVKM. Trimming took 4 bases from V and 7 from J, leaving 11 bases between them. The CDR3 loop is CASSSFRQQPQHF. As DNA, the CDR3 is TGTGCCAGCAGTTCTTTCCGACAGCAGCCCCAGCATTTT.

A single count supports this clone. The rearrangement uses TRBV7-9 and TRBJ1-1; 7 bases line up with TRBD1. Germline-derived CDR1 and CDR2 are SEHNR and FQNEAQ (reference sequence). CDR3 length: 17 amino acids. Trimming removed 1 base from V and 7 bases from J; junction bases left unmatched: 15. DNA of the CDR3: TGTGCCAGCAGCTTAGTATGGGACAGTGAGCAAAGGAGTGAAGCTTTCTTT. Its protein is CASSLVWDSEQRSEAFF.

The V call is TRBV29-1, the J call TRBJ1-1, with D perhaps TRBD1 (6 bases). Deletions cut 7 bases from V and 3 bases from J, with 18 bases between. The length of the CDR3 is 14 residues. Looked up from germline, CDR1 is SQVTM and CDR2 is ANQGSEA. The CDR3 bases are TGCAGCGGCCGGGACACAGGGCGGGACACTGAAGCTTTCTTT. This translates into CSGRDTGRDTEAFF.

This clone has only a few counts. V gene TRBV6-1 combines with J gene TRBJ1-2; no firm D call. The germline gives CDR1 MNHNS, CDR2 SASEGT. The CDR3 covers 13 residues. The ends were cut back, 3 bases at V and 5 bases at J, with 10 bases in the middle. As DNA, the CDR3 is TGTGCCAGCAGTGAGACATCTATATATGGCTACACCTTC. This codes for CASSETSIYGYTF.